A single sample is the source of the 10 T cell receptor beta chains below, sequenced in a study of cytomegalovirus exposure and HLA in healthy donors. PCR was performed using 60 Vbeta and 13 Jbeta primers. The table came from immunoSEQ multiplex PCR; TCRdb's copy has only in-frame clones and leaves some out. Of tens of thousands of clones detected, around 80% appear once; the ten largest clones hold over 1.5%. The sequencing sample was made of PBMCs. These receptors were collected from a man between 18 and 35 years old in good health and CMV-seronegative.

The CDR3 nucleotides read TGTGCCAGCAGGTCCGGGGAGGCATTTCCCTACGAGCAGTACTTC. Translation: CASRSGEAFPYEQYF. The rearrangement links TRBV28 to TRBJ2-7; D is possibly TRBD2 (6 bases). The CDR3 contains 15 residues. Between the trimmed V and J ends, which lost 6 bases and 2 bases, there was a span of 17 bases. Per germline, CDR1 MDHEN and CDR2 SYDVKM.

The CDR3 DNA is TGTGCCAGCAGCCTCCACAGGGGTGGAAGCACAGATACGCAGTATTTT. As protein: CASSLHRGGSTDTQYF. The chain employs TRBV9 and TRBJ2-3; 7 bases are shared with TRBD1. V shed 4 bases and J 0 bases; nucleotides not matched to a gene: 8. There are 16 residues in the CDR3. Germline V gives CDR1 SGDLS, CDR2 YYNGEE. The full variable domain, completed using reference TRBV9 and TRBJ2-3, is DSGVTQTPKHLITATGQRVTLRCSPRSGDLSVYWYQQSLDQGLQFLIQYYNGEERAKGNILERFSAQQFPDLHSELNLSSLELGDSALYFCASSLHRGGSTDTQYFGPGTRLTVL.

This clone showed up just a few times. V is TRBV29-1 and J is TRBJ2-5, with a weak D call TRBD2 (6 bases). The CDR3 covers 13 residues. The V gene lost 2 bases and the J gene lost 5 bases, with 12 bases spanning the gap. Looked up from germline, CDR1 is SQVTM and CDR2 is ANQGSEA. The CDR3 sequence: CSVESGRGETQYF. The CDR3 nucleotides are TGCAGCGTTGAATCCGGGAGAGGTGAGACCCAGTACTTC.

V is TRBV10-3 and J is TRBJ2-5; D remains unclear. From germline, CDR1 is ENHRY and CDR2 SYGVKD. The CDR3 is 12 residues long. V was cut by 9 bases and J by 2 bases, with 10 bases left in between. The CDR3 region is CAISSSQETQYF. The CDR3 coding sequence is TGTGCCATATCTAGTTCTCAAGAGACCCAGTACTTC.

The V call is TRBV4-2, the J call TRBJ2-5; 7 bases are a match to TRBD1. The CDR3 is made up of 14 amino acids. Trimming removed 2 bases from V and 4 bases from J; junction bases left unmatched: 4. Germline loops: CDR1 LGHNA, CDR2 YNFKEQ. The CDR3 here is CASSQSTGRETQYF. Here the CDR3 DNA reads TGTGCCAGCAGCCAATCGACAGGGCGAGAGACCCAGTACTTC.

V and J are TRBV10-1 and TRBJ2-2, with unresolved D. With 4 bases removed from V and 1 base from J, the gap between germline ends came to 10 bases. Germline V gene sequence: CDR1 WNHNN, CDR2 SYGVQD (reference sequence). The length of the CDR3 is 15 residues. The CDR3 region is CASSGTYGNTGELFF. CDR3 in DNA: TGCGCCAGCAGTGGAACCTATGGGAACACCGGGGAGCTGTTTTTT.

This clone was counted a single time. The V call is TRBV10-1, the J call TRBJ1-1, with 8 nucleotides matching TRBD1. Germline V gene data show CDR1 as WNHNN and CDR2 as SYGVQD (reference sequence). CDR3 length equals 16 residues. J gave up 2 bases and V 5 bases, and 10 bases lay outside the gene matches. This CDR3 reads CASSTYNDRGNTEAFF. CDR3 DNA: TGCGCCAGCAGTACCTATAATGACAGGGGAAACACTGAAGCTTTCTTT.

This clone showed up just once. The genes are TRBV18 and TRBJ1-1, with 11 bases fitting TRBD1. Germline-derived CDR1 and CDR2 are KGHSH and LQKENI. CDR3 length equals 16 residues. V shed 4 bases, J shed 1 base, and the junction held 5 bases outside the gene matches. This CDR3 reads CASSRPGTGGNTEAFF. DNA for the CDR3: TGTGCCAGCTCACGCCCCGGGACAGGGGGGAACACTGAAGCTTTCTTT.

The table lists this clone with a count of one. V gene TRBV2 combines with J gene TRBJ2-1; D ambiguous. CDR1 and CDR2 from the germline V gene are SNHLY and FYNNEI. V was trimmed by 0 bases and J by 8 bases, leaving 14 bases between them. The CDR3 has 15 amino acids. The CDR3 DNA is TGTGCCAGCAGTGAAGCGCGGTTGGGTCGGGATGAGCAGTTCTTC. As protein: CASSEARLGRDEQFF.

The chain links TRBV29-1 to TRBJ1-5, with TRBD1 matching over 10 bases. The CDR3 has 13 residues. CDR1 and CDR2 (germline): SQVTM, ANQGSEA. V lost 6 bases to trimming and J lost 2 bases; unmatched junction nucleotides: 1. This chain's CDR3 is CSVGTGGNQPQHF. CDR3 DNA sequence: TGCAGCGTCGGGACAGGGGGCAATCAGCCCCAGCATTTT.